This entry is about one TCR beta chain. Germline V gene sequence: CDR1 DFQATT, CDR2 SNEGSKA (reference sequence). Trimming cost V 5 bases and J 4 bases; bases outside gene matches: 15. The CDR3 length is 17 residues. The source of the sample is a study of CDR3 diversity in severe acne. One entry per CDR3 protein, called by TCRdb with MiXCR from the PCR reads. The data hold 85,000 to 120,000 distinct CDR3 sequences, with around 56% observed a single time. V and J are TRBV20-1 and TRBJ2-7, with 12 bases aligning to TRBD2. Sample: blood. This TCR was recovered from a male donor with acne. The CDR3 here is CSAYLRSSGRGVYEQYF. DNA of the CDR3: TGCAGTGCTTACCTTAGGTCTAGCGGGAGGGGCGTATACGAGCAGTACTTC.